This T cell receptor (beta chain) was recorded in a study of OX40 agonist ivuxolimab in advanced cancers. For context, the study as a whole: Ivuxolimab, which targeted the costimulatory receptor OX40 (CD134), was an agonistic, fully human IgG2 monoclonal antibody. Intravenous ivuxolimab was administered to patients every 2 weeks at six dose levels: 0.01, 0.1, 0.3, 1.5, 3 and 10 mg/kg. Of the 50 to 55 patients in dose escalation, around 19 had hepatocellular carcinoma, around 15 had melanoma, 9 had renal cell carcinoma and 9 had head and neck cancer. The dose-escalation cohort was 82.7% male with a mean age of roughly 60 years, ranging from about 20 to 85. Prior anti-PD-1, anti-PD-L1 or anti-CTLA-4 therapy was permitted, and about two fifths of dose-escalation patients had received checkpoint inhibitors. Three dose-escalation patients achieved partial responses, one with hepatocellular carcinoma and two with cutaneous melanoma. Peripheral TCRbeta sequencing aimed to test whether ivuxolimab altered TCR sequence diversity and caused clonal T-cell expansion. The paper reports the monotherapy dose-escalation portion (N ≈ 52 patients) of the phase I ivuxolimab trial.

Overall study results and their limits: On average, CD8+ T cells showed more expanded clones than CD4+ T cells after ivuxolimab. Low levels of normalized T-cell clonal expansion were also seen in some patients who did not respond. Clonal expansion of both CD4+ and CD8+ blood T cells was observed from baseline to week 6 at doses 0.1 to 3.0 mg/kg. In the 0.1-3.0 mg/kg groups, partial responders were among the patients with the lowest normalized peripheral clonal expansion, particularly in CD8+ T cells. Antigen specificity was not determined for the clonally expanded peripheral T cells.

For sequencing of the TCRbeta CDR3 region, genomic DNA was extracted from the sorted cells. TCRbeta CDR3 regions were sequenced using the immunoSEQ Assay. The table comes from immuneACCESS by way of TCRdb, which keeps in-frame sequences with V and J called. Part of the clones is missing from these tables; in studies checked, under half for an unresolved V gene and the rest for unknown reasons. The table for this sample lists tens of thousands of clones; roughly 86% of them were counted only once. 11% of the sample is in the top ten clones. The trial excluded patients who had a history of autoimmune disease or who were on systemic immunosuppression. Peripheral blood for TCR sequencing was drawn from every dose cohort at baseline, at cycle 4 day 1 and at cycle 7 day 1. Samples were obtained from an open-label, multicenter, first-in-human phase I dose-escalation trial of ivuxolimab. Adults with locally advanced or metastatic head and neck squamous cell, hepatocellular, melanoma or renal cell carcinoma were enrolled in the trial. CD4+ and CD8+ T cells were sorted separately from peripheral blood before TCR sequencing.

The CDR3 holds 13 amino acids from the cysteine to the phenylalanine. The CDR3 DNA has 39 bases and is translated from base 1. CDR1 and CDR2 were assigned from the germline V gene as MGHRA and YSYEKL. V is reduced by 1 base and J by 11 bases, leaving a spacing of 14 bases between them. A remark on this clone: It lacks a known antigen. Per-nucleotide qualities are absent, and no much larger clonotype sits a single base away.

The rearrangement combines TRBV4-1 with TRBJ1-1, with a tentative D gene TRBD1 over 5 matching bases. The specimen was CD4+ or CD8+ T cells sorted from blood, collected in a trial of the OX40 agonist ivuxolimab. This TCR came from an adult with an advanced solid tumor such as melanoma, head and neck, liver or kidney cancer. The nucleotides read TGCGCCAGCAGCCAAGTTGGGCCCGGGACTGCTTTCTTT. This gives the protein CASSQVGPGTAFF.